This T cell receptor beta chain was profiled in a study of T cells expressing NK-cell markers. Study-level background: It was from sorted CD3+CD56+NKG2C+, CD3+CD56+NKG2C- and CD3+CD56-NKG2C+ T cells that TCR beta repertoires came.

The germline V gene has CDR1 SNHLY and CDR2 FYNNEI. This CDR3 is built from 15 residues. Frequency places this clonotype as medium-sized. Its antigen is unknown. General study findings and limits: The dominant NKG2C+ clonotypes represented about 1.0-7.0% of CD8+ T cells in five or six donors.

For TCR beta, cDNA was produced by 5'RACE template switching with UMIs. After re-calling the 5' RACE reads, TCRdb lists one entry per CDR3 protein, DNA absent. Its table lists approximately 8,200 distinct CDR3 sequences. The clonotype originates from a man aged 18 to 30 in good health. Specimen: blood T cells: a sorted CD56 or NKG2C T cell subset, CD4+ or CD8+ T cells, or bulk PBMC T cells (not recorded which). V is TRBV2 and J is TRBJ2-5; with no DNA, the TCRdb D assignment of TRBD1 cannot be verified. CDR3 region: CASSRDRVGQETQYF.